The clone carrying this T cell receptor beta chain has a single count. Its target is not known. This sample was included in a study of T cells in tuberculosis. The study, taken as a whole, reports: Selection depended on which cryopreserved specimens were available. Classification accuracy was around 85% (AUROC over 0.85) with the GMM-specific repertoire.

Time point denoted: new active TB diagnosis, blood taken before or within 7 days of starting treatment. Active tuberculosis patients were new diagnoses, HIV-seronegative, South African, and aged 18 years or older. Each clinical donor contributed on average approximately 93,000 T cells from unsorted cryopreserved PBMC. Sequencing used immunoSEQ multiplex PCR; TCRdb keeps in-frame clones, though not all of them. Among 29,000 or so clones listed, 92% were seen once. In germline, CDR1 is SGHVS, CDR2 FNYEAQ. This CDR3 is 15 amino acids long. V gave up 3 bases and J gave up 0 bases, with 10 bases separating them.

This sequence joins TRBV7-6 and TRBJ2-3; possible D gene TRBD1, 5 bases. The specimen comprised PBMCs, sampled at tuberculosis diagnosis. The receptor was derived from an adult with tuberculosis. The CDR3 region has the DNA TGTGCCAGCAGCTTTACAGGTATAAGCACAGATACGCAGTATTTT. Translating gives CASSFTGISTDTQYF.